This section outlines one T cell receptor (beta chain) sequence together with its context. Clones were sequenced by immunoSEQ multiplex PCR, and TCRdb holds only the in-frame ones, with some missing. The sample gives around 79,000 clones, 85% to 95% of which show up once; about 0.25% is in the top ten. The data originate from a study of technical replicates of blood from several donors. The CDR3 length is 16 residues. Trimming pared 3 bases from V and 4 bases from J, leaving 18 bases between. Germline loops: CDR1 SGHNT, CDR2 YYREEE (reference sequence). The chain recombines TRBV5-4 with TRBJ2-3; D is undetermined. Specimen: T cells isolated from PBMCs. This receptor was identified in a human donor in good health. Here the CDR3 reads CASSSILGKAADTQYF. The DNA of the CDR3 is TGTGCCAGCAGCTCGATCCTAGGAAAGGCAGCAGATACGCAGTATTTT.